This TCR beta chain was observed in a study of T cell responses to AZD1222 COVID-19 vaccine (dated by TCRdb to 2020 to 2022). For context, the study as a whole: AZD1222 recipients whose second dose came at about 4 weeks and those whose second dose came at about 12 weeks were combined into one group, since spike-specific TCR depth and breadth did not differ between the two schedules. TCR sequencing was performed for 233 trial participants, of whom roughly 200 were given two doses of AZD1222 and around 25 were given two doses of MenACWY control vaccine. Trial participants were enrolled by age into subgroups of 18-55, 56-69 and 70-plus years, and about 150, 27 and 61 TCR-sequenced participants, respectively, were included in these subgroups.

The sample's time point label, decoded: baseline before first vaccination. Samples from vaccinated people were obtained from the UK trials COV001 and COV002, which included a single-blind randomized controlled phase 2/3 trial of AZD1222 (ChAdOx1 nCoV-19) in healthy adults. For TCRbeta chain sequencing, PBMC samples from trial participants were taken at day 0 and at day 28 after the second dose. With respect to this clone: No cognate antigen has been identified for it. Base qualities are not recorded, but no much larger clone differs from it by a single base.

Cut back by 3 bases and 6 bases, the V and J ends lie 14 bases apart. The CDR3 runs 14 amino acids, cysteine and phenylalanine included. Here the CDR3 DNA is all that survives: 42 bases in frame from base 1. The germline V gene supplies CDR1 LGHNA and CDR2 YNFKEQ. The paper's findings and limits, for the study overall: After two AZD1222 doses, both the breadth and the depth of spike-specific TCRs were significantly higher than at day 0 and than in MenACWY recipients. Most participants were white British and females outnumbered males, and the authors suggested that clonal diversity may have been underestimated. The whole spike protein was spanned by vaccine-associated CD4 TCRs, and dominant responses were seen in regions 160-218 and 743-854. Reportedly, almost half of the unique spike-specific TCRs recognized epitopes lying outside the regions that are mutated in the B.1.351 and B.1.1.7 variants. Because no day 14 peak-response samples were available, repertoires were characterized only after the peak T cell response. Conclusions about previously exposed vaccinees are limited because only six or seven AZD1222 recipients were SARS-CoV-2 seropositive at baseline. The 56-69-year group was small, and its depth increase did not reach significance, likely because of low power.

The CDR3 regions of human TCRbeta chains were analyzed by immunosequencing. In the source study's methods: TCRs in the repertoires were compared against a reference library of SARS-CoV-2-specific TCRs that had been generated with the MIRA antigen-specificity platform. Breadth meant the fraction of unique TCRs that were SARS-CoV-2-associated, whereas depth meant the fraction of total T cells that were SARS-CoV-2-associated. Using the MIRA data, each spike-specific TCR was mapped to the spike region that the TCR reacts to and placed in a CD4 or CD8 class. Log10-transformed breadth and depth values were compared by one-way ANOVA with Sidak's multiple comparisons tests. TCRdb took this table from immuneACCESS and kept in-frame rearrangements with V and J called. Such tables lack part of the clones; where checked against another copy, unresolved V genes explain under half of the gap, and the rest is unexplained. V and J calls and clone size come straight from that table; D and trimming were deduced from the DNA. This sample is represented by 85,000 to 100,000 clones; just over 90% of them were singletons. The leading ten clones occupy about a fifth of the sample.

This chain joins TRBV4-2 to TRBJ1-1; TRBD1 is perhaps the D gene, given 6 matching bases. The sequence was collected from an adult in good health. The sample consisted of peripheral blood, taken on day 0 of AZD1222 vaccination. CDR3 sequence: CASSQDSNNPEAFF. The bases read TGTGCCAGCAGCCAGGACAGCAACAATCCTGAAGCTTTCTTT.